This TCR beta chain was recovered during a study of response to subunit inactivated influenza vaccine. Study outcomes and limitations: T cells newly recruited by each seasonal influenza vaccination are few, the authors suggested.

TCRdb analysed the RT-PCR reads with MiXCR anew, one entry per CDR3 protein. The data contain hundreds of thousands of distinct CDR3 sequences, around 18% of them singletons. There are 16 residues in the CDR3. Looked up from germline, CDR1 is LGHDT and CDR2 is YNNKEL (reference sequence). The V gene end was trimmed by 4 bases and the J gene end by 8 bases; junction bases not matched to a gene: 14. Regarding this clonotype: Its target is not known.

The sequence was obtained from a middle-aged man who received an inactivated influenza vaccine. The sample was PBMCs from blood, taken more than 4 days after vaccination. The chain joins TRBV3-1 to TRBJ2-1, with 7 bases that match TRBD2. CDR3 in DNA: TGTGCCAGCAGCCCCCTTCGGCGGGAGAGTAGGGATGAGCAGTTCTTC. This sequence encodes CASSPLRRESRDEQFF.